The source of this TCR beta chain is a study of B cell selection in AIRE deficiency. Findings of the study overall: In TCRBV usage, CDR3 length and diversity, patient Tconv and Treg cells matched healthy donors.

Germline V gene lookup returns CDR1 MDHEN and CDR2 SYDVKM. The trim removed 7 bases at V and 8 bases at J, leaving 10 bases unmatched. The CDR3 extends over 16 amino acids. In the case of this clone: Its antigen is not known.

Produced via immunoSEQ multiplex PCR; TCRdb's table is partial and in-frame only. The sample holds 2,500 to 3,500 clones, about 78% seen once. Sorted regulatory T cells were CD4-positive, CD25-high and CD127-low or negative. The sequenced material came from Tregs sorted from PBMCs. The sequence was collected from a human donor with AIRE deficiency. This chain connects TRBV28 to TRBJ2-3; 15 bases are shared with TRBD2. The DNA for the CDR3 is TGTGCCAGCACCCCAGCGGGACTAGCGGGAGGCAGTACGCAGTATTTT. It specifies CASTPAGLAGGSTQYF.